This entry features one TCR beta chain sequence. Its specificity is unknown. The sample originates from a study of OX40 agonist ivuxolimab in advanced cancers. Whole-study results and caveats: On average, a greater number of expanded clones characterised CD8+ T cells relative to CD4+.

Looked up from germline, CDR1 is SGHRS and CDR2 is YFSETQ. V lost 5 bases and J lost 4, with 15 bases in between. CDR3 size: 14 residues. This table comes from immunoSEQ multiplex PCR, and its TCRdb copy is limited to in-frame clones, with some not included. Among 72,000 or so clones listed, about four fifths were seen once. Material: CD4+ or CD8+ T cells sorted from blood, obtained in a trial of the OX40 agonist ivuxolimab. The source is an adult with an advanced solid tumor such as melanoma, head and neck, liver or kidney cancer. The V and J genes are TRBV5-1 and TRBJ1-1; D is undetermined. The CDR3 nucleotides read TGCGCCAGCAGTCTAATGACCTCGGGCACTGAAGCTTTCTTT. It specifies CASSLMTSGTEAFF.